Below, 32 T cell receptor beta chains from the same sample are listed, as sequenced in a study of T cells in Graves' hyperthyroidism and ophthalmopathy. It was RNA transcripts that yielded the amplified TCR beta CDR3 regions. HTBI primers were the set used in a first-round RT-PCR of the TCR CDR3. Each CDR3 protein is one row after TCRdb ran MiXCR on the multiplex PCR reads. This table holds about 350,000 distinct CDR3 sequences, 19% found once. Specimen: blood. The origin of the receptors is a woman in her late teens or twenties with Graves' hyperthyroidism.

This clonotype was picked up many times. The chain couples TRBV11-2 to TRBJ1-1, with D possibly matching TRBD1 (5 bases). Germline loops: CDR1 SGHAT, CDR2 FQNNGV. V was cut by 7 bases and J by 0 bases, with 18 bases left in between. This CDR3 comprises 16 residues. CDR3 amino acids: CASTNRGRTLNTEAFF. DNA for the CDR3: TGTGCCAGCACCAATCGGGGCAGAACCTTGAACACTGAAGCTTTCTTT. Complete variable domain (other parts from reference TRBV11-2 and TRBJ1-1): EAGVAQSPRYKIIEKRQSVAFWCNPISGHATLYWYQQILGQGPKLLIQFQNNGVVDDSQLPKDRFSAERLKGVDSTLKIQPAKLEDSAVYLCASTNRGRTLNTEAFFGQGTRLTVV.

This clonotype was recorded at least ten times. Possible read error: a much larger clone is one base away. The rearrangement links TRBV6-4 to TRBJ2-2; 7 nucleotides align to TRBD2. This CDR3 comprises 15 residues. Germline V gives CDR1 MRHNA, CDR2 SNTAGT. In nucleotides, the CDR3 is TGTGCCAGCGGTGAAGGCGGGGGGAACACCGGGGAGCTGTTTTTT. Encoded protein: CASGEGGGNTGELFF.

Details on this clonotype: Just one base apart from a much larger clone, this may be a read error. Written as DNA, the CDR3 is TGCAGCGTCCGAGGGGGGGCGAACACTGAAGCTTGCTTT. Its protein product is CSVRGGANTEACF. This chain joins TRBV29-1 and TRBJ1-1, with D possibly being TRBD1 (6 bases). CDR1 is SQVTM and CDR2 is ANQGSEA in the germline V gene. The CDR3 sequence is 13 residues long.

V usage is TRBV7-9 and J usage is TRBJ1-1; 9 nucleotides agree with TRBD1. This CDR3 has 14 residues. Losses at the gene ends were 5 bases for V and 5 bases for J; bases not matched to a gene: 6. The germline gives CDR1 SEHNR, CDR2 FQNEAQ (reference sequence). The CDR3 sequence is CASSGGQGGTEAFF. CDR3 in DNA: TGTGCCAGCAGCGGGGGACAGGGAGGAACTGAAGCTTTCTTT.

This clonotype was recorded at least ten times. The chain links TRBV18 to TRBJ1-5, with a weak D call TRBD1 (5 bases). Between the trimmed V and J ends, which lost 4 bases and 7 bases, there was a span of 17 bases. Germline V CDR1 and CDR2: KGHSH, LQKENI. This CDR3 comprises 15 residues. The CDR3 spells CASSLMDRGGQPQHF. The DNA of the CDR3 is TGTGCCAGCTCACTTATGGACCGCGGGGGACAGCCCCAGCATTTT.

In this sample, this clonotype turned up many times. The chain joins TRBV27 to TRBJ1-5; D is unclear. Trimming left V 4 bases short and J 6 bases short, with 13 bases between. The CDR3 has 14 amino acids. CDR1 is MNHEY, CDR2 SMNVEV, per germline (reference sequence). CDR3 region: CASSSRPGSQPQHF. CDR3 nucleotides: TGTGCCAGCAGTTCACGTCCGGGTTCTCAGCCCCAGCATTTT.

In its sample, this clonotype was seen many times. The V call is TRBV5-1, the J call TRBJ1-2; D is ambiguous. Deletions cut 2 bases from V and 4 bases from J, with 12 bases between. The CDR3 has 14 residues. CDR1 is SGHRS, CDR2 YFSETQ, per germline. This CDR3 is CASSFGGGVYGYTF. CDR3 bases: TGCGCCAGCAGCTTCGGCGGTGGAGTCTATGGCTACACCTTC.

This clonotype was detected many times. This chain uses TRBV20-1 with TRBJ1-5; D unclear. Trimming left V 0 bases short and J 0 bases short, with 9 bases between. Looked up from germline, CDR1 is DFQATT and CDR2 is SNEGSKA (reference sequence). CDR3 length: 15 amino acids. The CDR3 loop is CSARDLEYSNQPQHF. The CDR3 nucleotides read TGCAGTGCTAGAGATTTGGAGTATAGCAATCAGCCCCAGCATTTT.

This clonotype has a count of ten or more. The gene calls are TRBV19 and TRBJ1-2; D gene uncertain. This CDR3 has 13 amino acids. The germline gives CDR1 LNHDA, CDR2 SQIVND (reference sequence). The V end lost 7 bases, the J end lost 4 bases, and 13 bases lay between the germline ends. This chain's CDR3 is CASTLGPSYGYTF. Written as DNA, the CDR3 is TGTGCCAGTACTCTCGGGCCTTCCTATGGCTACACCTTC.

This clonotype occurred many times. This rearrangement joins TRBV4-1 to TRBJ1-1; D remains ambiguous. This CDR3 comprises 15 residues. Trimming removed 3 bases from V and 1 base from J, with 12 bases in between. Germline V gene data show CDR1 as MGHRA and CDR2 as YSYEKL. Here the CDR3 DNA reads TGCGCCAGCAGCCAGGCCCGAACAAGGAACACTGAAGCTTTCTTT. This gives the protein CASSQARTRNTEAFF.

This clonotype was detected many times. The rearrangement joins TRBV20-1 to TRBJ1-2, with D possibly TRBD1 on 5 matching bases. Germline CDR1 and CDR2: DFQATT and SNEGSKA (reference sequence). This CDR3 spans 11 amino acids. V was clipped by 6 bases and J by 8 bases, with 13 bases between them. CDR3 sequence (DNA): TGCAGTGCCCCCTGGGGCACCGGCTACACCTTC. This encodes CSAPWGTGYTF.

The table lists this clonotype with many counts. The V gene is TRBV6-5, the J gene TRBJ2-7; no clear D. The CDR3 consists of 14 residues. The V end lost 6 bases, the J end lost 5 bases, and 17 bases lay between the germline ends. Germline V CDR1 and CDR2: MNHEY, SVGAGI. The CDR3 loop reads CASSLFDPAHEQYF. The CDR3 DNA sequence: TGTGCCAGCAGCCTCTTTGACCCAGCCCACGAGCAGTACTTC.

The table lists this clonotype with many counts. This chain links TRBV6-5 with TRBJ2-7, with 7 bases aligning to TRBD2. Germline V CDR1 and CDR2: MNHEY, SVGAGI. V lost 2 bases, J lost 0 bases, and 4 bases stayed unmatched. CDR3 length: 15 amino acids. CDR3 protein: CASSYGRESSYEQYF. The CDR3 DNA sequence: TGTGCCAGCAGTTACGGGAGGGAAAGCTCCTACGAGCAGTACTTC.

The chain uses TRBV2 and TRBJ1-5, with D possibly TRBD1 on 5 matching bases. Trimming removed 6 bases at V and 4 bases at J, with 19 bases between. The CDR3 runs 16 residues. CDR1 and CDR2 (germline): SNHLY, FYNNEI. CDR3 sequence reads: CASSGHLITGNQPQHF. The DNA for the CDR3 is TGTGCCAGCAGCGGACACTTAATAACTGGGAATCAGCCCCAGCATTTT.

Many counts were recorded for this clonotype. This rearrangement joins TRBV20-1 to TRBJ1-1, with 7 positions matching TRBD1. J was trimmed by 5 bases and V by 6 bases; bases with no gene match: 12. Germline CDR1 and CDR2: DFQATT and SNEGSKA (reference sequence). There are 14 residues in the CDR3. The CDR3, as DNA: TGCAGTGCCGAAACTCCCCAGGGGGAGACTGAAGCTTTCTTT. This gives the protein CSAETPQGETEAFF.

Only a few counts were recorded for this clonotype. The V gene is TRBV20-1, the J gene TRBJ2-7; 7 bases are a match to TRBD1. V was pared by 0 bases and J by 2 bases, with 10 bases of the junction left unmatched. The CDR3 consists of 16 residues. CDR1 and CDR2 from the germline V gene are DFQATT and SNEGSKA (reference sequence). In nucleotides, the CDR3 is TGCAGTGCTAGAGATTACGGCGGACAGGACGCCTACGAGCAGTACTTC. Encoded protein: CSARDYGGQDAYEQYF.

The table lists this clonotype with many counts. This sequence joins TRBV5-1 and TRBJ2-6; 7 bases fit TRBD1. This CDR3 region has 16 residues. The germline V gene has CDR1 SGHRS and CDR2 YFSETQ. Trimming cost V 9 bases and J 4 bases; bases outside gene matches: 13. The DNA for the CDR3 is TGCGCCACCAAGGGCACAGGGGAAAAAGGGGCCAACGTCCTGACTTTC. Protein: CATKGTGEKGANVLTF.

This clonotype was detected ten times or more. The genes are TRBV7-2 and TRBJ2-7, with TRBD1 matching 8 bases. Germline CDR1 reads SGHTA; CDR2 reads FQGNSA. The CDR3 has 15 amino acids. V gave up 1 base and J gave up 3 bases; unmatched junction bases: 5. The CDR3 protein is CASSLGQGRGYEQYF. In DNA form, the CDR3 reads TGTGCCAGCAGCTTAGGACAGGGGAGAGGCTACGAGCAGTACTTC.

This clonotype was detected many times. This chain uses TRBV28 with TRBJ1-2; D unclear. Germline loops: CDR1 MDHEN, CDR2 SYDVKM. Trimming took 1 base from V and 4 from J, leaving 4 bases between them. This CDR3 region has 12 residues. The CDR3, as DNA: TGTGCCAGCAGTTTATCGGTCTATGGCTACACCTTC. This encodes CASSLSVYGYTF.

This clonotype was recorded many times. The V and J genes are TRBV7-8 and TRBJ1-2; 9 nucleotides line up with TRBD1. V dropped 2 bases and J dropped 8; count of bases not matched to a gene: 9. Germline values: CDR1 SGHVS, CDR2 FQNEAQ. This CDR3 has 15 amino acids. The CDR3 is CASSLIGGTGSGYTF. The CDR3 DNA reads TGTGCCAGCAGCTTAATCGGGGGGACAGGGAGCGGCTACACCTTC.

V and J are TRBV19 and TRBJ1-1; no firm D call. The CDR3 spans 14 residues. Trimming stripped 7 bases from V and 1 base from J, with 13 bases between. CDR1 and CDR2 from the germline V gene are LNHDA and SQIVND (reference sequence). As DNA, the CDR3 is TGTGCCAGTAAGCTGGCCAGTTCGAACACTGAAGCTTTCTTT. It encodes CASKLASSNTEAFF.

The genes are TRBV6-2 or TRBV6-3 and TRBJ2-7, with D perhaps being TRBD1 or TRBD2 (5 bases each). V was clipped by 11 bases and J by 3 bases, with 17 bases between them. CDR3 size: 13 residues. Looked up from germline, CDR1 is MNHEY and CDR2 is SVGEGT. DNA of the CDR3: TGTGCCTGTTGGGGACCCTCAAGCTACGAGCAGTACTTC. This gives the protein CACWGPSSYEQYF.

There are many counts of this clonotype. The J gene is TRBJ2-7, the V gene TRBV7-2; 7 nucleotides line up with TRBD1. The germline V gene encodes CDR1 SGHTA and CDR2 FQGNSA. The CDR3 loop spans 15 amino acids. V was pared by 5 bases and J by 3 bases, with 10 bases of the junction left unmatched. The CDR3 DNA reads TGTGCCAGCAGCGCTGATCCGGGACAGTACTACGAGCAGTACTTC. It is translated as CASSADPGQYYEQYF.

At least ten counts were recorded for this clonotype. The chain links TRBV15 to TRBJ2-4; no reliable D call. V lost 4 bases and J 9 bases, leaving 16 bases between the germline ends. CDR1 and CDR2 from the germline V gene are LNHNV and YYDKDF (reference sequence). CDR3 size: 14 residues. CDR3 loop: CATSTDRGPGIQYF. The DNA of the CDR3 is TGTGCCACCAGCACTGATAGAGGTCCTGGCATTCAGTACTTC.

This clonotype came up many times. The chain carries TRBV5-1 and TRBJ1-2, with D hard to call. This CDR3 comprises 17 residues. Per germline, CDR1 SGHRS and CDR2 YFSETQ. Trimming cost V 1 base and J 4 bases, with 20 bases left between them. The CDR3 spells CASSLSVPSRVGYGYTF. The CDR3 bases are TGCGCCAGCAGCTTGAGCGTTCCATCTAGAGTTGGCTATGGCTACACCTTC.

This clonotype has at least ten counts. The rearrangement joins TRBV6-1 to TRBJ2-3; D is perhaps TRBD1 (5 bases). Trimming removed 1 base from V and 1 base from J, with 9 bases in between. The CDR3 extends over 15 amino acids. Per the germline V gene, CDR1 is MNHNS and CDR2 is SASEGT. The CDR3 sequence: CASSEGGSGTDTQYF. In DNA form, the CDR3 reads TGTGCCAGCAGTGAAGGGGGCTCGGGCACAGATACGCAGTATTTT.

This clonotype was seen repeatedly, ten times or more. The chain couples TRBV5-1 to TRBJ2-7; D is unclear. CDR3 size: 15 residues. Germline values: CDR1 SGHRS, CDR2 YFSETQ. The ends were cut back, 2 bases at V and 0 bases at J, with 12 bases in the middle. The CDR3 spells CASSLLPQSSYEQYF. CDR3 DNA sequence: TGCGCCAGCAGCTTATTACCCCAATCCTCCTACGAGCAGTACTTC.

This clonotype showed up many times. V is TRBV29-1 and J is TRBJ2-7, with D perhaps TRBD2 (7 bases). Germline assignment: CDR1 SQVTM and CDR2 ANQGSEA. The CDR3 spans 12 residues. V shed 4 bases and J shed 2 bases, with 9 bases lying between them. In DNA form, the CDR3 reads TGCAGCGTTGGGGGGGGCCCCTACGAGCAGTACTTC. It yields the protein CSVGGGPYEQYF.

This clonotype showed up many times. The chain recombines TRBV6-5 with TRBJ1-1; maybe TRBD1 (6 bases). CDR1 and CDR2 from the germline V gene are MNHEY and SVGAGI. Trimming removed 6 bases at V and 4 bases at J, with 18 bases between. This CDR3 is built from 15 residues. For the CDR3, the DNA is TGTGCCAGCAGAGGAGAGGGGGGTTTGGCCACTGAAGCTTTCTTT. This translates into CASRGEGGLATEAFF.

The CDR3 loop reads CSARGTGPLSYEQYF. The CDR3 DNA follows: TGCAGTGCAAGGGGGACGGGGCCCCTATCCTACGAGCAGTACTTC. The V gene is TRBV20-1, the J gene TRBJ2-7, with D tentatively TRBD1 (6 bases). V gave up 6 bases and J gave up 1 base, with 19 bases separating them. Germline loops: CDR1 DFQATT, CDR2 SNEGSKA (reference sequence). The CDR3 covers 15 residues.

This clonotype has a handful of counts. V usage is TRBV9 and J usage is TRBJ2-2; TRBD2 matches 9 bases. This CDR3 has 16 residues. The germline CDR1 and CDR2 sequences are SGDLS and YYNGEE. V was clipped by 1 base and J by 6 bases; unmatched bases: 7. This CDR3 reads CASSVSGLARAGELFF. CDR3 nucleotides: TGTGCCAGCAGCGTATCGGGACTAGCCAGGGCCGGGGAGCTGTTTTTT.

This clonotype was recorded many times. This chain uses TRBV7-9 with TRBJ2-7; 8 nucleotides agree with TRBD1. This CDR3 spans 15 amino acids. Germline V CDR1 and CDR2: SEHNR, FQNEAQ (reference sequence). Losses at the gene ends were 2 bases for V and 4 bases for J; bases not matched to a gene: 7. In DNA, the CDR3 is TGTGCCAGCAGCTTATCCAGGGGGCTCAGATACGAGCAGTACTTC. It is translated as CASSLSRGLRYEQYF.